What follows are 19 T cell receptor beta chains derived from one specimen sequenced in a study of cytomegalovirus exposure and HLA in healthy donors. This PCR relied on a set of 60 Vbeta primers and 13 Jbeta primers. TCRdb keeps only in-frame clones here, not all; method: immunoSEQ multiplex PCR. This table has 150,000 or so clones, under 85% appearing once. The sample taken for sequencing was PBMCs. These receptors were collected from a man between 18 and 35 years old in good health and CMV-seronegative.

The count of this clone is one. The chain is built from TRBV11-2 and TRBJ2-7; 10 positions agree with TRBD2. CDR1 and CDR2 (germline): SGHAT, FQNNGV. This CDR3 contains 15 residues. Trimming cost V 3 bases and J 0 bases; bases outside gene matches: 2. CDR3 region: CASSFSSGGSYEQYV. The CDR3 DNA follows: TGTGCCAGCAGCTTTTCTAGCGGGGGCTCCTACGAGCAGTACGTC.

The V gene is TRBV21-1, the J gene TRBJ2-3; no DNA check was done on the table's D call, TRBD2. TRBV21-1 is tagged as a pseudogene. The CDR3 has 14 residues. The CDR3 bases are TGTGCCAGCAGCCACTATTCTCACTTGGGTACGCAGTATTTT. Protein product: CASSHYSHLGTQYF.

V and J are TRBV5-1 and TRBJ2-5; 7 bases match TRBD1. Looked up from germline, CDR1 is SGHRS and CDR2 is YFSETQ. V shed 4 bases, J shed 1 base, and the junction held 7 bases outside the gene matches. This CDR3 has 15 amino acids. CDR3 sequence: CASSTTRDSQETQYF. The DNA of the CDR3 is TGCGCCAGCAGCACGACCCGGGACAGCCAAGAGACCCAGTACTTC.

V usage is TRBV2 and J usage is TRBJ1-6; a possible D gene is TRBD1 (6 bases). Germline V gene lookup returns CDR1 SNHLY and CDR2 FYNNEI. The CDR3 spans 12 residues. With 2 bases removed from V and 15 bases from J, the gap between germline ends came to 11 bases. CDR3 in DNA: TGTGCCAGCAGTGAAAGGGGGGGGCGCCTCCACTTT. This codes for CASSERGGRLHF.

The table lists this clone with a few counts. The V gene is TRBV11-1, the J gene TRBJ2-5, with TRBD2 matching 11 bases. J was trimmed by 4 bases and V by 5 bases; bases with no gene match: 9. The CDR3 covers 16 residues. Germline values: CDR1 SGHAT, CDR2 FQDESV (reference sequence). CDR3 protein: CASSLRLAGMGETQYF. CDR3 in DNA: TGTGCCAGCAGCCTACGACTAGCGGGGATGGGAGAGACCCAGTACTTC.

This chain uses TRBV5-6 with TRBJ1-2; 7 positions match TRBD1. The CDR3 is 16 residues long. Trimming at V came to 2 bases and at J to 4 bases, leaving 11 bases not matched to a gene. Germline values: CDR1 SGHDT, CDR2 YYEEEE. The CDR3 loop reads CASSLLGSRGSYGYTF. The CDR3 nucleotides are TGTGCCAGCAGCTTATTGGGCAGCAGGGGGTCCTATGGCTACACCTTC. Together with reference TRBV5-6 and TRBJ1-2, the CDR3 gives the full variable domain: DAGVTQSPTHLIKTRGQQVTLRCSPKSGHDTVSWYQQALGQGPQFIFQYYEEEERQRGNFPDRFSGHQFPNYSSELNVNALLLGDSALYLCASSLLGSRGSYGYTFGSGTRLTVV.

This rearrangement joins TRBV10-3 to TRBJ2-1, with 10 bases that match TRBD1. V gave up 4 bases and J gave up 2 bases; unmatched junction bases: 8. The CDR3 is 17 amino acids. Germline assignment: CDR1 ENHRY and CDR2 SYGVKD. Written as DNA, the CDR3 is TGTGCCATCAGTGCCAGTCCGGGACAGGGGACCTACAATGAGCAGTTCTTC. Translation: CAISASPGQGTYNEQFF.

The J gene is TRBJ2-7, the V gene TRBV5-1, with D tentatively TRBD2 (6 bases). This CDR3 is 13 amino acids long. Trimming left V 4 bases short and J 3 bases short, with 11 bases between. Germline CDR1 is SGHRS and CDR2 is YFSETQ. The chain's CDR3 is CASSPTEGYEQYF. Here the CDR3 DNA reads TGCGCCAGCAGCCCCACGGAGGGCTACGAGCAGTACTTC.

The rearrangement uses TRBV23-1 and TRBJ1-2; TRBD1 matches 10 bases. TRBV23-1 is placed among ORFs of uncertain function. J gave up 1 base and V 8 bases, and 7 bases lay outside the gene matches. This CDR3 contains 15 residues. The chain's CDR3 is CASPRDRGFNYGYTF. CDR3 DNA: TGCGCCAGCCCGCGGGACAGGGGTTTTAACTATGGCTACACCTTC.

This chain connects TRBV5-4 to TRBJ2-1; 9 bases line up with TRBD1. This CDR3 region has 15 residues. The germline gives CDR1 SGHNT, CDR2 YYREEE (reference sequence). The V and J ends lost 0 bases and 6 bases, in that order; junction bases with no gene match: 4. The CDR3 protein is CASSLGDRALNEQFF. CDR3 sequence (DNA): TGTGCCAGCAGCTTGGGGGACAGGGCCCTCAATGAGCAGTTCTTC.

The chain employs TRBV7-9 and TRBJ1-1; maybe TRBD1 (5 bases). V was cut by 3 bases and J by 4 bases, with 18 bases left in between. The length of the CDR3 is 16 residues. Germline CDR1 and CDR2: SEHNR and FQNEAQ (reference sequence). The CDR3 bases are TGTGCCAGCAGCTTTAACCCCAGGGAATGGGGCACTGAAGCTTTCTTT. The encoded protein is CASSFNPREWGTEAFF.

The chain uses TRBV2 and TRBJ1-1, with a possible D match to TRBD1 (5 bases). The CDR3 runs 14 residues. V was trimmed by 10 bases and J by 3 bases, leaving 18 bases between them. The germline gives CDR1 SNHLY, CDR2 FYNNEI. DNA for the CDR3: TGTGCCAACCCCCTAGGAGGGGACTACACTGAAGCTTTCTTT. Its protein product is CANPLGGDYTEAFF.

The gene calls are TRBV4-1 and TRBJ2-1, with 7 positions matching TRBD2. The CDR3 contains 19 residues. V lost 0 bases and J lost 3; bases outside the gene matches: 14. Germline V gene data show CDR1 as MGHRA and CDR2 as YSYEKL. CDR3 amino acids: CASSQDWAGTSVHYNEQFF. The CDR3 DNA reads TGCGCCAGCAGCCAAGACTGGGCTGGAACTAGCGTACACTACAATGAGCAGTTCTTC.

The chain is built from TRBV29-1 and TRBJ2-7; a weak D match, TRBD2 (7 bases). The CDR3 sequence is 13 residues long. Trimming took 4 bases from V and 4 from J, leaving 14 bases between them. Per the germline V gene, CDR1 is SQVTM and CDR2 is ANQGSEA. CDR3 DNA sequence: TGCAGCGTTGGGGGAGGGGGATCTTACGAGCAGTACTTC. Translation gives CSVGGGGSYEQYF.

This clone was seen a few times. This chain uses TRBV10-3 with TRBJ2-2; the D gene is possibly TRBD2 (6 bases). V lost 3 bases and J 5 bases, leaving 7 bases between the germline ends. CDR1 is ENHRY, CDR2 SYGVKD, per germline. This CDR3 region has 13 residues. This CDR3 reads CAISDRGTGELFF. DNA for the CDR3: TGTGCCATCAGTGACCGGGGGACCGGGGAGCTGTTTTTT.

This chain connects TRBV2 to TRBJ2-7; TRBD1 is a possible D gene (6 bases). V gave up 6 bases and J gave up 3 bases, with 18 bases separating them. The V gene's germline CDR1 is SNHLY and CDR2 FYNNEI. The CDR3 is 15 amino acids. DNA for the CDR3: TGTGCCAGCAGCCCAAAGGACTCGGACAGCTACGAGCAGTACGTC. Translation gives CASSPKDSDSYEQYV.

This chain links TRBV6-5 with TRBJ2-2; D is unresolved. Trimming removed 2 bases at V and 3 bases at J, with 10 bases between. This CDR3 has 15 amino acids. CDR1 and CDR2 (germline): MNHEY, SVGAGI. The CDR3 sequence: CASSYTILDTGELFF. The CDR3 bases are TGTGCCAGCAGTTACACAATCTTGGACACCGGGGAGCTGTTTTTT.

This chain joins TRBV7-9 and TRBJ1-6, with TRBD1 matching 7 bases. The V gene end was trimmed by 3 bases and the J gene end by 3 bases; junction bases not matched to a gene: 2. Per the germline V gene, CDR1 is SEHNR and CDR2 is FQNEAQ (reference sequence). CDR3 length: 15 amino acids. DNA for the CDR3: TGTGCCAGCAGCTTGGGGGACAGCTATAATTCACCCCTCCACTTT. Protein sequence: CASSLGDSYNSPLHF.

The chain links TRBV6-5 to TRBJ1-4, with D perhaps TRBD1 (6 bases). CDR1 MNHEY and CDR2 SVGAGI come from the germline V gene. This CDR3 has 15 residues. V lost 2 bases to trimming and J lost 8 bases, with 15 bases between them. As DNA, the CDR3 is TGTGCCAGCAGTTACGGGGGACAATTGGGCGAAAAACTGTTTTTT. This translates into CASSYGGQLGEKLFF.